The entry that follows covers one T cell receptor (beta chain) sequence. Authors' data handling: Junction-only sequences without quality scores were provided by ImmunoSEQ, so filtering was different. Clones were sequenced by immunoSEQ multiplex PCR, and TCRdb holds only the in-frame ones, with some missing. The DNA was the basis for D and trimming; V, J and clone size are from that table. The data hold 1,100,000 or so clones, with 75% to 85% observed a single time. This record belongs to a study of shared clonotypes between healthy human individuals. This CDR3 comprises 14 residues. Germline CDR1 is SNHLY and CDR2 is FYNNEI. Trimming at V came to 6 bases and at J to 2 bases, leaving 3 bases not matched to a gene.

This clonotype originated in a man aged 18 to 29 in good health. Some clones in this sample may be carry-over from other donors' samples. The chain has TRBV2 and TRBJ1-5; 8 bases agree with TRBD1. Sequenced: memory CD4+ T cells from PBMCs. Subset given: CD45RA-negative fraction. CDR3: CASRDRVGNQPQHF. For the CDR3, the DNA is TGTGCCAGCAGGGACAGGGTTGGCAATCAGCCCCAGCATTTT.